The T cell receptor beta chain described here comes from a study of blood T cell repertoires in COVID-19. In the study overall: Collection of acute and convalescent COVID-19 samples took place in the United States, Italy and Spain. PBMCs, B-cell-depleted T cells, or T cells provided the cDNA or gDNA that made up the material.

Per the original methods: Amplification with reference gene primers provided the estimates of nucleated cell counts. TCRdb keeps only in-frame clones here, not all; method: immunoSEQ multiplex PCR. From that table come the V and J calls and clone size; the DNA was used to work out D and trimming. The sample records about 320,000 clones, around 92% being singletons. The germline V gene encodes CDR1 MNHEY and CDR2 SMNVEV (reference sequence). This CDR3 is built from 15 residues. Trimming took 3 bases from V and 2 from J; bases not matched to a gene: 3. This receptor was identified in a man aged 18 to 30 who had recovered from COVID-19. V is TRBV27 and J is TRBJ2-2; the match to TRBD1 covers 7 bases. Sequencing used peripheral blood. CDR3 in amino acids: CASSFGTVNTGELFF. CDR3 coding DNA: TGTGCCAGCAGTTTCGGGACAGTCAACACCGGGGAGCTGTTTTTT.